The rows below give T cell receptor beta chains drawn from one sample of a study of OX40 agonist ivuxolimab in advanced cancers. Using immunoSEQ multiplex PCR, the repertoire was profiled, and TCRdb retains in-frame clones only, with some absent. The table lists roughly 66,000 clones, roughly 87% of them singletons, with over 2% in the top ten. The sequences come from CD4+ or CD8+ T cells sorted from blood, collected in a trial of the OX40 agonist ivuxolimab. The receptors originated from an adult with an advanced solid tumor such as melanoma, head and neck, liver or kidney cancer. CDR3s leave out the opening cysteine and the closing phenylalanine or tryptophan.

TRBV27	TRBJ2-3	ASSLQRRVGTDTQY
TRBV7-9	TRBJ1-3	ASSPAISGNTIY
TRBV28	TRBJ1-2	ASRTDRASTYGYT
TRBV4-3	TRBJ1-4	ASSQDFGLGQFKLF
TRBV29-1	TRBJ2-5	SVEKGQETQY
TRBV5-3	TRBJ2-7	ARSLLQDRRHRYEQY
TRBV7-2	TRBJ2-6	ASSQQSSGANVLT
TRBV19	TRBJ1-5	ASSMGYGNQPQH
TRBV7-6	TRBJ1-1	ASSLAGRDTEAF
TRBV2	TRBJ1-1	ASSRTGGGTEAF
TRBV5-1	TRBJ2-3	ASSSGRLARTVDTQY
TRBV19	TRBJ2-3	ASSRFTGLAGVTDTQY
TRBV5-1	TRBJ2-3	ASSFSLSLDTQY
TRBV28	TRBJ2-7	ASSSSGRSYEQY
TRBV19	TRBJ1-1	ASTNVWGGLGLNTEAF
TRBV5-1	TRBJ2-5	ASSFLGQGGMETQY
TRBV2	TRBJ2-2	ASNKWGLAGTTGELF
TRBV6-5	TRBJ2-7	ASNPRGGRYEQY
TRBV19	TRBJ2-7	ASSTGGLAGAAEQY
TRBV6-6	TRBJ2-1	ASSMRTGGDNEQF
TRBV19	TRBJ1-1	ATIEGKAF
TRBV27	TRBJ2-3	ASSPRLEGHTDTQY
TRBV5-1	TRBJ2-3	ASSLSSYNSGTDTQY
TRBV6-1	TRBJ1-1	ASSQWNTEAF
TRBV7-6	TRBJ2-1	ATHPGGPTYNEQF
TRBV30	TRBJ2-4	AWSGGTGDAKNIQY
TRBV7-2	TRBJ1-2	ASSFYTGQGFNYGYT
TRBV7-2	TRBJ2-6	ASSPGGGSGANVLT
TRBV6-1	TRBJ1-2	ASTQGSNYGYT
TRBV28	TRBJ1-3	ASTDNRNTIY
TRBV6-6	TRBJ2-7	ASSYSRGGEQY
TRBV28	TRBJ2-2	ASSYLERTGELF
TRBV4-2	TRBJ2-1	ASSQDWDLDNEQF
TRBV10-3	TRBJ2-5	AIRGGETQY
TRBV15	TRBJ2-7	ATSREYASGTGNEQY
TRBV29-1	TRBJ2-2	SARGPNTGELF
TRBV7-2	TRBJ2-7	ASAPGQSSYEQY
TRBV5-6	TRBJ2-2	ASSWRRGTGELF
TRBV7-6	NA	ASSLESGATYEQY
TRBV28	TRBJ2-1	ASSLLAGGPINEQF
TRBV6-1	TRBJ1-1	ASTASGNTEAF
TRBV29-1	TRBJ1-2	SAGDRTGYT
TRBV11-3	TRBJ2-7	ASSLAAPYEQY
TRBV10-3	TRBJ1-2	AISEKTAAYGYT
TRBV6-5	TRBJ2-2	ASSYEEGAHTGELF
TRBV7-2	TRBJ1-3	ASSRRTGEGGNTIY
TRBV7-7	TRBJ2-1	ASSFNPEWEQF
TRBV6-1	TRBJ2-7	ASSEVTGSYEQY